This passage covers 9 T cell receptor beta chains from one sample sequenced in a study of blood T cell repertoires in COVID-19. Profiled with immunoSEQ multiplex PCR; TCRdb holds only in-frame clones, not every one. The sample holds 60,000 to 80,000 clones; 80% to 90% are singletons and the top ten take 1% to 1.5%. Material: peripheral blood. The receptors stem from an elderly woman with acute or convalescent COVID-19.

V usage is TRBV4-3 and J usage is TRBJ2-1, with a weak D call TRBD2 (6 bases). With 4 bases removed from V and 10 bases from J, the gap between germline ends came to 11 bases. This CDR3 has 12 amino acids. Germline assignment: CDR1 LGHNA and CDR2 YSLEER. In nucleotides, the CDR3 is TGCGCCAGCAGCCCCCCCGGGGGAGAGCAGTTCTTC. This encodes CASSPPGGEQFF.

The V gene is TRBV13, the J gene TRBJ2-1, with 9 positions matching TRBD2. Germline V gene data show CDR1 as PRHDT and CDR2 as FYEKMQ (reference sequence). The CDR3 is made up of 16 amino acids. J gave up 5 bases and V 3 bases, and 8 bases lay outside the gene matches. This chain's CDR3 is CASSFGRLAVDNEQFF. DNA for the CDR3: TGTGCCAGCAGCTTCGGGCGACTAGCGGTTGACAATGAGCAGTTCTTC.

This rearrangement joins TRBV11-2 to TRBJ1-6; tentative D call: TRBD1 (5 bases). V dropped 0 bases and J dropped 14 bases, with 11 bases sitting between them. Germline V gene lookup returns CDR1 SGHAT and CDR2 FQNNGV. This CDR3 region has 13 residues. The chain's CDR3 is CASSLDFRGSLHF. CDR3 bases: TGTGCCAGCAGCTTAGATTTTAGGGGATCCCTCCACTTT.

This sequence joins TRBV28 and TRBJ1-2, with 10 bases lining up with TRBD1. V was pared by 8 bases and J by 4 bases, with 4 bases of the junction left unmatched. The CDR3 loop spans 13 amino acids. Germline V gene lookup returns CDR1 MDHEN and CDR2 SYDVKM. CDR3 nucleotides: TGTGCCAGCGGGGGACAGGGGTTCTATGGCTACACCTTC. It specifies CASGGQGFYGYTF.

The rearrangement joins TRBV4-1 to TRBJ1-1; D remains unclear. Trimming took off 5 bases at V and 1 base at J, with 20 bases between the two ends. This CDR3 is built from 17 residues. Germline V lookup: CDR1 MGHRA, CDR2 YSYEKL. CDR3 in amino acids: CASSTVLGLTKNTEAFF. DNA for the CDR3: TGCGCCAGCAGCACAGTTCTAGGACTAACTAAGAACACTGAAGCTTTCTTT.

The V gene is TRBV28, the J gene TRBJ2-7, with 11 bases that match TRBD1. CDR3 length: 16 amino acids. Germline-derived CDR1 and CDR2 are MDHEN and SYDVKM. The V segment lost 6 bases and the J segment 4 bases; nucleotides outside the gene matches: 11. This CDR3 is CASSSTGQGARYEQYF. CDR3 in DNA: TGTGCCAGCAGCTCCACAGGACAGGGGGCGAGGTACGAGCAGTACTTC.

The CDR3 reads CASSLYRGLGETQYF. In nucleotides, the CDR3 is TGTGCCAGTAGTTTATACAGGGGACTCGGCGAGACCCAGTACTTC. The rearrangement uses TRBV19 and TRBJ2-5; D is possibly TRBD1 (7 bases). Germline loops: CDR1 LNHDA, CDR2 SQIVND (reference sequence). Deletions cut 5 bases from V and 5 bases from J, with 18 bases between. The CDR3 loop spans 15 amino acids. The variable domain in full, with the rest retrieved from reference TRBV19 and TRBJ2-5, is DGGITQSPKYLFRKEGQNVTLSCEQNLNHDAMYWYRQDPGQGLRLIYYSQIVNDFQKGDIAEGYSVSREKKESFPLTVTSAQKNPTAFYLCASSLYRGLGETQYFGPGTRLLVL.

The gene calls are TRBV5-1 and TRBJ2-2; D gene uncertain. The CDR3 consists of 16 residues. Trimming removed 1 base at V and 0 bases at J, with 10 bases between. The germline CDR1 and CDR2 sequences are SGHRS and YFSETQ. The CDR3 DNA is TGCGCCAGCAGCTTGTACGGCGGTACGAACACCGGGGAGCTGTTTTTT. Residues: CASSLYGGTNTGELFF.

The rearrangement links TRBV27 to TRBJ1-6, with 7 bases aligning to TRBD1. This CDR3 contains 16 residues. The germline gives CDR1 MNHEY, CDR2 SMNVEV (reference sequence). V shed 0 bases, J shed 12 bases, and the junction held 11 bases outside the gene matches. The CDR3 is CASSLSIVRQGVPLHF. DNA for the CDR3: TGTGCCAGCAGTTTATCCATCGTCCGCCAGGGGGTACCCCTCCACTTT.